This TCR beta chain was documented in a study of cytomegalovirus exposure and HLA in healthy donors. Study-wide findings and caveats: HLA alleles showed associations with about 17,000 TCR beta sequences in a later analysis, at a 0.05 false discovery rate.

The PCR was carried out with 60 Vbeta primers and 13 Jbeta primers. Method: immunoSEQ multiplex PCR; TCRdb's copy keeps in-frame clones and lacks some. The sample has about 110,000 clones; roughly 82% are singletons. This CDR3 has 14 amino acids. Trimming took off 3 bases at V and 2 bases at J, with 11 bases between the two ends. Germline CDR1 is MNHNS and CDR2 is SASEGT. A remark on this clone: Its antigen is not known.

The material sequenced was PBMCs. The chain uses TRBV6-1 and TRBJ2-7, with D possibly being TRBD2 (6 bases). The TCR originated in a young man in good health and CMV-seropositive. The CDR3 DNA is TGTGCCAGCAGTGAGCGGGACTGGCCCTACGAGCAGTACTTC. Protein product: CASSERDWPYEQYF.